Listed below are T cell receptor beta chains from one sample, sequenced in a study of T cells after yellow fever vaccination. TCRdb re-analysed the 5' RACE reads in MiXCR, keeping a single row per CDR3 protein. The data hold nearly 550,000 distinct CDR3 sequences, with 15% to 20% observed a single time. Sequenced material: PBMCs, taken 15 days after the yellow fever booster vaccination. Source of these receptors: a man under 40 who received the YFV17D yellow fever vaccine. CDR3s leave out the opening cysteine and the closing phenylalanine or tryptophan. Fields, in order: D gene, V gene, J gene, CDR3 protein. The D gene is left open where the match is weak.

d_call: NA
v_call: TRBV5-1
j_call: TRBJ2-4
cdr3_aa: ASSPSTVQSSLGD

d_call: NA
v_call: TRBV7-2
j_call: TRBJ2-5
cdr3_aa: ASSLYRAETQY

d_call: NA
v_call: TRBV5-6
j_call: TRBJ2-3
cdr3_aa: ASSFTGPVDTQY

d_call: NA
v_call: TRBV7-2
j_call: TRBJ1-1
cdr3_aa: ASSLELGVNTEAF

d_call: TRBD2
v_call: TRBV30
j_call: TRBJ2-2
cdr3_aa: ASLEREFTGELF

d_call: NA
v_call: TRBV5-1
j_call: TRBJ2-1
cdr3_aa: ASSLGEQVNEQF

d_call: NA
v_call: TRBV7-2
j_call: TRBJ1-6
cdr3_aa: ASSPQPDSPLH

d_call: TRBD1
v_call: TRBV10-3
j_call: TRBJ2-3
cdr3_aa: AISERFQDRGNTQY

d_call: NA
v_call: TRBV29-1
j_call: TRBJ2-5
cdr3_aa: SVGSPSSGETQY

d_call: NA
v_call: TRBV20-1
j_call: TRBJ2-7
cdr3_aa: SARSLGGTGSYEQY

d_call: NA
v_call: TRBV28
j_call: TRBJ2-3
cdr3_aa: ASSFRQSTDTQY

d_call: TRBD1
v_call: TRBV27
j_call: TRBJ2-7
cdr3_aa: ASSPHTQGFEQY

d_call: NA
v_call: TRBV10-3
j_call: TRBJ2-7
cdr3_aa: AISESVKGGYEQY

d_call: TRBD1
v_call: TRBV15
j_call: TRBJ2-5
cdr3_aa: ATSRRTGQETQY

d_call: NA
v_call: TRBV20-1
j_call: TRBJ1-1
cdr3_aa: SARTGGQATEAF

d_call: NA
v_call: TRBV5-1
j_call: TRBJ2-7
cdr3_aa: ATRAGTGSYEQY

d_call: TRBD2
v_call: TRBV30
j_call: TRBJ2-1
cdr3_aa: AWSVRLAGAGVQF

d_call: TRBD2
v_call: TRBV4-2
j_call: TRBJ2-7
cdr3_aa: ASSPRTSGYEQY

d_call: NA
v_call: TRBV5-1
j_call: TRBJ2-3
cdr3_aa: ASSFGWGRETSSTQY

d_call: TRBD2
v_call: TRBV12-3/TRBV12-4
j_call: TRBJ2-7
cdr3_aa: ASTLAGDSYEQY

d_call: NA
v_call: TRBV28
j_call: TRBJ2-5
cdr3_aa: ASRTAGRETQY

d_call: NA
v_call: TRBV20-1
j_call: TRBJ2-6
cdr3_aa: SASTGTTSGANVLT

d_call: NA
v_call: TRBV19
j_call: TRBJ2-1
cdr3_aa: ASSMGGLGEQF

d_call: NA
v_call: TRBV29-1
j_call: TRBJ2-1
cdr3_aa: SVEGTSNYNEQF

d_call: NA
v_call: TRBV12-3/TRBV12-4
j_call: TRBJ2-7
cdr3_aa: ASSLGLSINNEQY

d_call: TRBD1
v_call: TRBV6-2/TRBV6-3
j_call: TRBJ2-5
cdr3_aa: ASTNRGEETQY

d_call: TRBD2
v_call: TRBV7-9
j_call: TRBJ2-1
cdr3_aa: ASSLGGLAGDQQF

d_call: NA
v_call: TRBV25-1
j_call: TRBJ2-1
cdr3_aa: ASSDSFEQF

d_call: NA
v_call: TRBV6-2/TRBV6-3
j_call: TRBJ2-7
cdr3_aa: ASSSLGTHHLYEQY

d_call: NA
v_call: TRBV7-2
j_call: TRBJ2-1
cdr3_aa: ASSHNSGSYNEQF